Sequencing of this TCR beta chain was carried out in a study of blood T cell repertoires in COVID-19. Whole-study context: COVID-19 samples, acute and convalescent, were from the United States, Italy and Spain. The analysed material was cDNA or gDNA that came from T cells, B-cell-depleted T cells, or PBMCs.

As processed by the authors: Amplification from reference gene primers served as the basis for estimated nucleated cell counts. Data came from immunoSEQ multiplex PCR; TCRdb stores just in-frame clones and leaves some out. That table is the source of V, J and clone size, and D and trimming were worked out from the DNA. The table has approximately 220,000 clones, roughly 88% seen once; the top ten hold 25% to 35%. The germline V gene encodes CDR1 LGHNT and CDR2 FRNRAP. CDR3 length: 18 amino acids. V gave up 9 bases and J gave up 5 bases; unmatched junction bases: 15. The sequenced sample was peripheral blood. The chain carries TRBV12-5 and TRBJ1-6; TRBD1 aligns across 11 bases. This clonotype was obtained from a man aged 40-50 years with acute or convalescent COVID-19. The CDR3 is CASSPWRGTGGNNSPLHF. The CDR3 DNA sequence: TGTGCTAGCTCGCCATGGAGGGGGACAGGGGGGAATAATTCACCCCTCCACTTT.